The rows below give T cell receptor beta chains drawn from one sample of a study of tumor-infiltrating lymphocytes in primary liver carcinoma. Each CDR3 protein gets one entry after TCRdb re-called the multiplex PCR reads with MiXCR. The sample shows 95,000 to 150,000 distinct CDR3 sequences, about 59% of them seen only once. The specimen sequenced was liver tumor tissue from sampling region 1. These receptors originate from a woman aged 55-70 years with primary liver carcinoma and hepatitis B virus infection. CDR3s include the opening cysteine and the closing phenylalanine or tryptophan. Each record gives: V gene, D gene, J gene, clone size, CDR3 protein, CDR3 DNA. A D gene is named only where the DNA matches it firmly. Clone sizes are given selectively: once, few, many, or a class where the clone is expanded.

V gene: TRBV29-1; D gene: -; J gene: TRBJ2-3; clone size: many; CDR3 protein: CSVHGSVDTQYF; CDR3 DNA: TGCAGCGTTCACGGGAGCGTAGATACGCAGTATTTT
V gene: TRBV6-5; D gene: -; J gene: TRBJ2-7; clone size: many; CDR3 protein: CASSYERPHEGAYEQYF; CDR3 DNA: TGTGCCAGCAGTTACGAACGACCCCACGAGGGAGCCTACGAGCAGTACTTC
V gene: TRBV14; D gene: -; J gene: TRBJ1-4; clone size: many; CDR3 protein: CASSQVGYEKLFF; CDR3 DNA: TGTGCCAGCAGCCAAGTCGGGTACGAAAAACTGTTTTTT
V gene: TRBV5-1; D gene: -; J gene: TRBJ2-7; clone size: -; CDR3 protein: CASSLVTSGLTSPYNYEQYF; CDR3 DNA: TGCGCCAGCAGCTTGGTCACTTCGGGACTTACCTCACCTTACAACTACGAGCAGTACTTC
V gene: TRBV11-2; D gene: TRBD2; J gene: TRBJ2-1; clone size: -; CDR3 protein: CASSLGGTNYNEQFF; CDR3 DNA: TGTGCCAGTAGCTTAGGTGGGACTAACTACAATGAGCAGTTCTTC
V gene: TRBV28; D gene: TRBD2; J gene: TRBJ2-7; clone size: few; CDR3 protein: CASSPRGRDSSEQYF; CDR3 DNA: TGTGCCAGCAGTCCCCGAGGGAGGGACTCCTCCGAGCAGTACTTC
V gene: TRBV29-1; D gene: TRBD1; J gene: TRBJ2-3; clone size: few; CDR3 protein: CGVRGQGTISTDTQYF; CDR3 DNA: TGCGGCGTTAGGGGACAGGGGACCATTAGCACAGATACGCAGTATTTT
V gene: TRBV11-3; D gene: TRBD2; J gene: TRBJ2-1; clone size: -; CDR3 protein: CAGGSTCGGVQQFF; CDR3 DNA: TGTGCCGGCGGCTCGACTTGCGGGGGGGTCCAGCAGTTCTTC
V gene: TRBV11-2; D gene: TRBD2; J gene: TRBJ2-3; clone size: once; CDR3 protein: CTSSSGLASPDTQYF; CDR3 DNA: TGTACCAGCAGCTCTGGACTAGCGAGCCCAGATACGCAGTATTTT
V gene: TRBV29-1; D gene: -; J gene: TRBJ2-1; clone size: -; CDR3 protein: CGVEPAGSGNEQFF; CDR3 DNA: TGCGGTGTTGAACCGGCAGGATCAGGCAATGAGCAGTTCTTC
V gene: TRBV11-1; D gene: -; J gene: TRBJ2-1; clone size: -; CDR3 protein: CASSFGTDDEQFF; CDR3 DNA: TGTGCCAGCAGCTTCGGCACGGATGACGAGCAATTCTTC
V gene: TRBV29-1; D gene: TRBD1; J gene: TRBJ1-4; clone size: -; CDR3 protein: CSVEDKAGTRGEKLFF; CDR3 DNA: TGCAGCGTTGAAGATAAGGCTGGAACCAGGGGGGAAAAACTGTTTTTT
V gene: TRBV4-1; D gene: TRBD2; J gene: TRBJ2-3; clone size: many; CDR3 protein: CASSQDGRASTDTQYF; CDR3 DNA: TGCGCCAGCAGCCAAGATGGGAGGGCTAGCACAGATACGCAGTATTTT
V gene: TRBV5-4; D gene: -; J gene: TRBJ1-4; clone size: -; CDR3 protein: CASSLGGTTNETLFF; CDR3 DNA: TGCGCCAGCAGCTTGGGGGGGACGACTAATGAAACACTGTTTTTT
V gene: TRBV4-2; D gene: -; J gene: TRBJ2-1; clone size: many; CDR3 protein: CASSQDISGSYNEQFF; CDR3 DNA: TGTGCCAGCAGCCAAGATATAAGCGGCTCCTACAATGAGCAGTTCTTC
V gene: TRBV29-1; D gene: -; J gene: TRBJ2-2; clone size: many; CDR3 protein: CSVLLVGELFF; CDR3 DNA: TGCAGCGTTCTGCTCGTTGGGGAGCTGTTTTTT
V gene: TRBV7-8; D gene: TRBD1; J gene: TRBJ1-5; clone size: -; CDR3 protein: CASSFMIRGLHQPQHF; CDR3 DNA: TGTGCCAGCAGCTTCATGATTAGGGGGCTACATCAGCCCCAGCATTTT
V gene: TRBV14; D gene: -; J gene: TRBJ2-5; clone size: -; CDR3 protein: CASSSHWVLETQYF; CDR3 DNA: TGTGCCAGCAGCTCCCACTGGGTGTTGGAGACCCAGTACTTC
V gene: TRBV11-3; D gene: -; J gene: TRBJ2-7; clone size: -; CDR3 protein: CARSSDSVRLTYF; CDR3 DNA: TGTGCCAGGAGCTCAGATTCCGTTAGGCTGACCTACTTC
V gene: TRBV6-1; D gene: -; J gene: TRBJ1-2; clone size: many; CDR3 protein: CASSGPADGSYGYTF; CDR3 DNA: TGTGCCAGCAGTGGCCCTGCCGACGGAAGCTATGGCTACACCTTC
V gene: TRBV28; D gene: TRBD1; J gene: TRBJ2-5; clone size: -; CDR3 protein: CASSSRTGGPQETQYF; CDR3 DNA: TGTGCAAGCAGTTCCCGGACAGGGGGCCCTCAAGAGACCCAGTACTTC
V gene: TRBV6-6; D gene: -; J gene: TRBJ1-5; clone size: -; CDR3 protein: CASSRGRVCQPQHF; CDR3 DNA: TGTGCCAGCAGTCGAGGACGGGTATGTCAGCCCCAGCATTTT
V gene: TRBV11-1; D gene: TRBD2; J gene: TRBJ2-5; clone size: -; CDR3 protein: CASSHGRAGVTTREAQYF; CDR3 DNA: TGTGCCAGCAGCCACGGTAGAGCGGGAGTGACAACCAGAGAGGCCCAGTACTTC
V gene: TRBV10-1; D gene: -; J gene: TRBJ2-2; clone size: many; CDR3 protein: CASRQGSGELFF; CDR3 DNA: TGCGCCAGCAGGCAGGGCTCCGGGGAGCTGTTTTTT
V gene: TRBV5-1; D gene: -; J gene: TRBJ1-4; clone size: few; CDR3 protein: CASSRPGGEKLFF; CDR3 DNA: TGCGCCAGCAGCAGACCCGGGGGTGAAAAACTGTTTTTT
V gene: TRBV11-2; D gene: -; J gene: TRBJ2-7; clone size: -; CDR3 protein: CASSLISGSSYELYF; CDR3 DNA: TGTGCCAGCAGTTTGATAAGCGGTAGCTCCTACGAGCTGTACTTC
V gene: TRBV11-1; D gene: -; J gene: TRBJ2-3; clone size: -; CDR3 protein: CASSLRQPAGESHF; CDR3 DNA: TGTGCTAGCAGCTTAAGGCAACCTGCTGGAGAGTCTCACTTT
V gene: TRBV11-2; D gene: -; J gene: TRBJ1-6; clone size: few; CDR3 protein: CASSLDPGSGSPLHF; CDR3 DNA: TGTGCCAGCAGCTTAGATCCGGGTAGTGGCTCACCCCTCCACTTT
V gene: TRBV6-2/TRBV6-3; D gene: -; J gene: TRBJ1-2; clone size: many; CDR3 protein: CASRKGTVNYGYTF; CDR3 DNA: TGTGCCAGCAGAAAAGGGACGGTCAACTATGGCTACACCTTC